This is a list of T cell receptor beta chains from one sample in a study of cytomegalovirus exposure and HLA in healthy donors. Assay used: immunoSEQ multiplex PCR; TCRdb lists only in-frame clones, some missing. The repertoire consists of over 150,000 clones, with 80% occurring once and the leading ten covering about 7%. The sample was PBMCs. Receptors originate from a young man in good health and CMV-seropositive. Both conserved end residues are part of each CDR3. Each record gives: clone size, J gene, V gene, D gene, CDR3 length, CDR3 DNA, CDR3 protein. D genes are given only for firm matches. The size of a clone is reported for some rows only, either as once, few or many, or as a class for expanded clones.

clone size: -; J gene: TRBJ1-3; V gene: TRBV6-1; D gene: TRBD1; CDR3 length: 15; CDR3 DNA: TGTGCCAGCAGCCTGGACAGGGGAGGTGGAAACACCATATATTTT; CDR3 protein: CASSLDRGGGNTIYF
clone size: -; J gene: TRBJ2-3; V gene: TRBV30; D gene: TRBD1; CDR3 length: 18; CDR3 DNA: TGTGCCTGGAGTGCCGAACCCGGACAGGTCACTAGCACAGATACGCAGTATTTT; CDR3 protein: CAWSAEPGQVTSTDTQYF
clone size: -; J gene: TRBJ2-3; V gene: TRBV2; D gene: TRBD2; CDR3 length: 16; CDR3 DNA: TGTGCCAGCAGTGAAGGGCCGGGGAGGGGCACAGATACGCAGTATTTT; CDR3 protein: CASSEGPGRGTDTQYF
clone size: few; J gene: TRBJ2-7; V gene: TRBV7-9; D gene: TRBD2; CDR3 length: 16; CDR3 DNA: TGTGCCAGCAGTCCTACTCGCGGGAGGCAATACTACGAGCAGTACTTC; CDR3 protein: CASSPTRGRQYYEQYF
clone size: few; J gene: TRBJ2-3; V gene: TRBV5-1; D gene: TRBD2; CDR3 length: 19; CDR3 DNA: TGCGCCAGCAGCCGTGGTGCGTCCTGGACTAGCGCTATCACAGATACGCAGTATTTT; CDR3 protein: CASSRGASWTSAITDTQYF
clone size: -; J gene: TRBJ1-5; V gene: TRBV19; D gene: -; CDR3 length: 15; CDR3 DNA: TGTGCCAGTACCCGAGGGCAGCATAGCAATCAGCCCCAGCATTTT; CDR3 protein: CASTRGQHSNQPQHF
clone size: -; J gene: TRBJ2-5; V gene: TRBV9; D gene: -; CDR3 length: 13; CDR3 DNA: TGTGCCACCTCCCGACAGGAACAAGAGACCCAGTACTTC; CDR3 protein: CATSRQEQETQYF
clone size: once; J gene: TRBJ2-3; V gene: TRBV6-4; D gene: TRBD2; CDR3 length: 16; CDR3 DNA: TGTGCCAGCAGAGCGACTAGCGGGGGTTCCACAGATACGCAGTATTTT; CDR3 protein: CASRATSGGSTDTQYF
clone size: -; J gene: TRBJ2-1; V gene: TRBV5-6; D gene: -; CDR3 length: 14; CDR3 DNA: TGTGCCAGCAGCTTGAAGAGGGGAGGAGATGAGCAGTTCTTC; CDR3 protein: CASSLKRGGDEQFF
clone size: -; J gene: TRBJ2-2; V gene: TRBV2; D gene: -; CDR3 length: 14; CDR3 DNA: TGTGCCAGCAGTTGGACAGCTAACACCGGGGAGCTGTTTTTT; CDR3 protein: CASSWTANTGELFF
clone size: -; J gene: TRBJ2-3; V gene: TRBV29-1; D gene: TRBD1; CDR3 length: 15; CDR3 DNA: TGCAGCGTTGAAGATAGGACAGGGCTCACAGATACGCAGTATTTT; CDR3 protein: CSVEDRTGLTDTQYF
clone size: -; J gene: TRBJ2-7; V gene: TRBV5-6; D gene: TRBD2; CDR3 length: 15; CDR3 DNA: TGTGCCAGCAGCGTCTTAGGGAGGGCCTCCTACGAGCAGTACTTC; CDR3 protein: CASSVLGRASYEQYF
clone size: -; J gene: TRBJ2-3; V gene: TRBV6-5; D gene: -; CDR3 length: 15; CDR3 DNA: TGTGCCAGCAGCCCCTCGGAGGGTTACACAGATACGCAGTATTTT; CDR3 protein: CASSPSEGYTDTQYF
clone size: -; J gene: TRBJ1-2; V gene: TRBV7-2; D gene: -; CDR3 length: 14; CDR3 DNA: TGTGCCAGCAGCTTAGCGCAAGGGGGAGAAGGCTACACCTTC; CDR3 protein: CASSLAQGGEGYTF
clone size: once; J gene: TRBJ2-7; V gene: TRBV11-2; D gene: -; CDR3 length: 14; CDR3 DNA: TGTGCCAGCAGCACCCTGACAGGCTCCTACGAGCAGTACTTC; CDR3 protein: CASSTLTGSYEQYF
clone size: few; J gene: TRBJ2-7; V gene: TRBV7-9; D gene: TRBD2; CDR3 length: 14; CDR3 DNA: TGTGCCAGCAGCCGCCTTAGCGGGACCTACGAGCAGTACTTC; CDR3 protein: CASSRLSGTYEQYF
clone size: -; J gene: TRBJ2-2; V gene: TRBV6-6; D gene: -; CDR3 length: 12; CDR3 DNA: TGTGCCAGTCAGGGGAGCACCGGGGAGCTGTTTTTT; CDR3 protein: CASQGSTGELFF
clone size: -; J gene: TRBJ1-1; V gene: TRBV19; D gene: -; CDR3 length: 14; CDR3 DNA: TGTGCCAGTAGTATAGACGCAAGAACAATTGAAGCTTTCTTT; CDR3 protein: CASSIDARTIEAFF
clone size: once; J gene: TRBJ1-2; V gene: TRBV25-1; D gene: -; CDR3 length: 14; CDR3 DNA: TGTGCCAGCAGTGATCAGAGAGGGAACTATGGCTACACCTTC; CDR3 protein: CASSDQRGNYGYTF
clone size: few; J gene: TRBJ2-3; V gene: TRBV5-1; D gene: -; CDR3 length: 17; CDR3 DNA: TGCGCCAGCAGCTTGGGGAACACAGGGTTTAACACAGATACGCAGTATTTT; CDR3 protein: CASSLGNTGFNTDTQYF
clone size: -; J gene: TRBJ1-2; V gene: TRBV10-2; D gene: TRBD1; CDR3 length: 13; CDR3 DNA: TGCGCCAGCGATCCGGGACAGGGCTATGGCTACACCTTC; CDR3 protein: CASDPGQGYGYTF
clone size: -; J gene: TRBJ2-7; V gene: TRBV27; D gene: TRBD1; CDR3 length: 15; CDR3 DNA: TGTGCCAGCAGCCTAAGGACAGGAGTCTCCTACGAGCAGTACTTC; CDR3 protein: CASSLRTGVSYEQYF
clone size: -; J gene: TRBJ2-4; V gene: TRBV7-6; D gene: -; CDR3 length: 12; CDR3 DNA: TGTGCCAGCAGCAACGGTCGGGACATTCAGTACTTC; CDR3 protein: CASSNGRDIQYF
clone size: -; J gene: TRBJ2-1; V gene: TRBV7-9; D gene: TRBD2; CDR3 length: 16; CDR3 DNA: TGTGCCAGCAGCCCGAAAACTAGCGGGGTTTACAATGAGCAGTTCTTC; CDR3 protein: CASSPKTSGVYNEQFF
clone size: few; J gene: TRBJ1-1; V gene: TRBV19; D gene: -; CDR3 length: 16; CDR3 DNA: TGTGCCAGTAGTATTAGTGGGACACTTATGAACACTGAAGCTTTCTTT; CDR3 protein: CASSISGTLMNTEAFF
clone size: -; J gene: TRBJ1-5; V gene: TRBV5-5; D gene: -; CDR3 length: 14; CDR3 DNA: TGTGCCAGCAGCTTGGGTGCCGGGGGTCAGCCCCAGCATTTT; CDR3 protein: CASSLGAGGQPQHF
clone size: -; J gene: TRBJ1-1; V gene: TRBV5-1; D gene: -; CDR3 length: 14; CDR3 DNA: TGCGCCAGCAGCCGGGAAGGCGGGGAGACTGAAGCTTTCTTT; CDR3 protein: CASSREGGETEAFF
clone size: -; J gene: TRBJ2-7; V gene: TRBV5-4; D gene: TRBD2; CDR3 length: 14; CDR3 DNA: TGTGCCAGCAGCTTCGCGGGAGGGCCGGGGGAGCAGTACTTC; CDR3 protein: CASSFAGGPGEQYF
clone size: -; J gene: TRBJ2-1; V gene: TRBV7-9; D gene: -; CDR3 length: 14; CDR3 DNA: TGTGCCAGCAGCTTAGCTCTAAGTCCCCATGAGCAGTTCTTC; CDR3 protein: CASSLALSPHEQFF
clone size: few; J gene: TRBJ1-1; V gene: TRBV6-5; D gene: -; CDR3 length: 12; CDR3 DNA: TGTGCCAGTGCTCAGGGTAGCACTGAAGCTTTCTTT; CDR3 protein: CASAQGSTEAFF
clone size: -; J gene: TRBJ1-5; V gene: TRBV2; D gene: -; CDR3 length: 17; CDR3 DNA: TGTGCCAGCAGTGAAGCGCTTCACTACTATAGCAATCAGCCCCAGCATTTT; CDR3 protein: CASSEALHYYSNQPQHF
clone size: -; J gene: TRBJ1-2; V gene: TRBV4-2; D gene: -; CDR3 length: 14; CDR3 DNA: TGTGCCAGCAGCCAAGAGGCCAGAAACTATGGCTACACCTTC; CDR3 protein: CASSQEARNYGYTF
clone size: -; J gene: TRBJ1-4; V gene: TRBV7-9; D gene: -; CDR3 length: 12; CDR3 DNA: TGTGCCAGCGGTCAGTCTTATGAAAAACTGTTTTTT; CDR3 protein: CASGQSYEKLFF
clone size: -; J gene: TRBJ2-5; V gene: TRBV7-2; D gene: TRBD2; CDR3 length: 15; CDR3 DNA: TGTGCCAGCAGCTTAGGCGGGAGGGCCGGGGAGACCCAGTACTTC; CDR3 protein: CASSLGGRAGETQYF
clone size: few; J gene: TRBJ2-7; V gene: TRBV19; D gene: -; CDR3 length: 10; CDR3 DNA: TGTTTGGGCGCCCCGGACGAGCAGTACTTC; CDR3 protein: CLGAPDEQYF
clone size: -; J gene: TRBJ2-2; V gene: TRBV10-1; D gene: TRBD1; CDR3 length: 14; CDR3 DNA: TGCGCCAGCAGTGACGACAGGGCGACCGGGGAGCTGTTTTTT; CDR3 protein: CASSDDRATGELFF
clone size: once; J gene: TRBJ2-7; V gene: TRBV15; D gene: -; CDR3 length: 15; CDR3 DNA: TGTGCCACCAGCAGGAGCCACAGCAACTCCTACGAGCAGTACTTC; CDR3 protein: CATSRSHSNSYEQYF